These 19 T cell receptor beta chains were all obtained from the same sample, sequenced in a study of vaccination effects on CD4 cells after COVID-19 (dated by TCRdb to 2021 to 2024). After around eleven days of culture, CD4+ T cells were isolated with the EasySep CD4+ T cell isolation kit. No antigen is known for these receptors. The library was obtained by the immunoSEQ multiplex PCR assay. Not all clones reach the TCRdb copy of this immuneACCESS table, which keeps in-frame sequences only. Checked studies attribute under half of the gap to unresolved V genes and leave the rest unexplained. The sample records over 45,000 clones, around 63% of which are singletons. The top ten hold 4.5% to 6.5% of the sample. Source: CD4+ T cells from PBMCs cultured without peptide, taken before COVID-19 vaccination. These TCRs come from a human donor who received a COVID-19 vaccine.

The chain joins TRBV4-1 to TRBJ2-1; 7 bases fit TRBD2. The length of the CDR3 is 17 residues. V shed 0 bases, J shed 0 bases, and the junction held 5 bases outside the gene matches. Germline-derived CDR1 and CDR2 are MGHRA and YSYEKL. CDR3 DNA: TGCGCCAGCAGCCAAGATCTAGGCGGGAGCTCCTACAATGAGCAGTTCTTC. It codes for CASSQDLGGSSYNEQFF.

The chain couples TRBV4-2 to TRBJ2-3; a weak D match, TRBD2 (5 bases). The V end lost 0 bases, the J end lost 0 bases, and 13 bases lay between the germline ends. Germline CDR1 reads LGHNA; CDR2 reads YNFKEQ. The CDR3 sequence is 17 residues long. CDR3 protein: CASSQDGDPFSTDTQYF. The CDR3 DNA is TGTGCCAGCAGCCAAGACGGGGATCCTTTTAGCACAGATACGCAGTATTTT.

The chain links TRBV30 to TRBJ2-7; 13 positions match TRBD2. The CDR3 is 16 amino acids. The germline V gene encodes CDR1 GTSNPN and CDR2 SVGIG (reference sequence). V was pared by 2 bases and J by 4 bases, with 8 bases of the junction left unmatched. CDR3 in amino acids: CAWSTSTSGRRYEQYF. The CDR3 DNA sequence: TGTGCCTGGAGTACGTCGACTAGCGGGAGGCGGTACGAGCAGTACTTC.

The chain uses TRBV19 and TRBJ1-2, with D possibly being TRBD1 (5 bases). Trimming pared 6 bases from V and 9 bases from J, leaving 17 bases between. Germline V gene sequence: CDR1 LNHDA, CDR2 SQIVND (reference sequence). The CDR3 is 13 amino acids. The DNA of the CDR3 is TGTGCCAGTAGAATCGGGGGGGGAAGTAGCTACACCTTC. This sequence encodes CASRIGGGSSYTF.

This clone was seen a handful of times. The chain recombines TRBV18 with TRBJ1-2, with 7 bases identical to TRBD1. The V and J ends lost 6 bases and 8 bases, in that order; junction bases with no gene match: 9. Germline V gene lookup returns CDR1 KGHSH and CDR2 LQKENI. The CDR3 covers 13 residues. This chain's CDR3 is CASSPGQDQGYTF. The CDR3 coding sequence is TGTGCCAGCTCCCCTGGACAGGACCAAGGCTACACCTTC. The complete variable domain, with remaining parts taken from reference TRBV18 and TRBJ1-2, reads NAGVMQNPRHLVRRRGQEARLRCSPMKGHSHVYWYRQLPEEGLKFMVYLQKENIIDESGMPKERFSAEFPKEGPSILRIQQVVRGDSAAYFCASSPGQDQGYTFGSGTRLTVV.

This clone was seen only a few times. The V gene is TRBV28, the J gene TRBJ2-7; D not certain. V lost 5 bases and J 3 bases, leaving 14 bases between the germline ends. Per the germline V gene, CDR1 is MDHEN and CDR2 is SYDVKM. The CDR3 is 14 residues long. The DNA of the CDR3 is TGTGCCAGCAGTGATCTCAGGAAGATCTACGAGCAGTACTTC. Translated, it gives CASSDLRKIYEQYF.

CDR3 in amino acids: CASSPRLAAEETQYF. The CDR3 region has the DNA TGTGCCAGCAGTCCACGACTAGCGGCCGAAGAGACCCAGTACTTC. V gene TRBV28 combines with J gene TRBJ2-5; 9 positions match TRBD2. V dropped 5 bases and J dropped 3; count of bases not matched to a gene: 7. The length of the CDR3 is 15 residues. Per germline, CDR1 MDHEN and CDR2 SYDVKM.

This clone has only a few counts. The rearrangement uses TRBV27 and TRBJ1-1; D is undetermined. Deletions cut 3 bases from V and 0 bases from J, with 8 bases between. Germline loops: CDR1 MNHEY, CDR2 SMNVEV (reference sequence). The CDR3 contains 14 residues. The CDR3 sequence: CASSFSGMNTEAFF. DNA of the CDR3: TGTGCCAGCAGTTTCTCGGGGATGAACACTGAAGCTTTCTTT.

Notes on this clone: This sample includes further DNA sequences coding for the same CDR3. The chain joins TRBV7-2 to TRBJ1-5; D is uncertain. Trimming cost V 2 bases and J 1 base, with 3 bases left between them. Germline CDR1 reads SGHTA; CDR2 reads FQGNSA. This CDR3 contains 13 residues. The CDR3 is CASSLSSNQPQHF. CDR3 DNA sequence: TGTGCCAGCAGCTTAAGCAGCAATCAGCCCCAGCATTTT.

The chain combines TRBV29-1 with TRBJ1-1, with 10 bases matching TRBD1. With 1 base clipped from V and 5 bases from J, the junction kept 10 bases outside the gene matches. In germline, CDR1 is SQVTM, CDR2 ANQGSEA. The CDR3 runs to 16 residues. CDR3 in DNA: TGCAGCGTTGAAGGCTCTCGACAGGGGGCTTGGACTGAAGCTTTCTTT. Protein: CSVEGSRQGAWTEAFF.

The chain couples TRBV7-9 to TRBJ2-1, with TRBD1 matching over 7 bases. The CDR3 is 14 amino acids. Trimming took 5 bases from V and 7 from J; bases not matched to a gene: 8. Germline V gene data show CDR1 as SEHNR and CDR2 as FQNEAQ (reference sequence). The CDR3 coding sequence is TGTGCCAGCAGCCCAGGGAACAGGGGTAATGAGCAGTTCTTC. Residues: CASSPGNRGNEQFF.

The chain is built from TRBV27 and TRBJ2-1; TRBD2 matches 8 bases. Germline-derived CDR1 and CDR2 are MNHEY and SMNVEV (reference sequence). Unmatched junction bases numbered 12, after V lost 7 bases and J lost 7 bases. The CDR3 sequence is 15 residues long. DNA for the CDR3: TGTGCCAGCATGCCGGCTAGCGGGTTTAAGAATGAGCAGTTCTTC. This codes for CASMPASGFKNEQFF.

The chain combines TRBV6-5 with TRBJ1-2, with 7 bases matching TRBD1. Looked up from germline, CDR1 is MNHEY and CDR2 is SVGAGI. Unmatched junction bases numbered 10, after V lost 7 bases and J lost 8 bases. CDR3 length: 13 residues. The CDR3, as DNA: TGTGCCAGCATTACAGGGGACGTGGGGGGCTACACCTTC. Translating it yields CASITGDVGGYTF.

The rearrangement uses TRBV5-1 and TRBJ2-5; D is unresolved. This CDR3 has 14 residues. Trimming took 4 bases from V and 2 from J, leaving 12 bases between them. Germline CDR1 is SGHRS and CDR2 is YFSETQ. CDR3 bases: TGCGCCAGCAGCACCCGACGGATACAAGAGACCCAGTACTTC. Its translation: CASSTRRIQETQYF.

The J gene is TRBJ1-1, the V gene TRBV30; D unclear. The CDR3 consists of 13 residues. The germline V gene has CDR1 GTSNPN and CDR2 SVGIG (reference sequence). The V end lost 1 base, the J end lost 2 bases, and 8 bases lay between the germline ends. This CDR3 is CAWSGLLNTEAFF. The CDR3 bases are TGTGCCTGGAGTGGGCTGCTAAACACTGAAGCTTTCTTT.

The chain couples TRBV4-1 to TRBJ2-1, with 12 bases lining up with TRBD2. The germline CDR1 and CDR2 sequences are MGHRA and YSYEKL. J was trimmed by 0 bases and V by 4 bases; bases with no gene match: 4. CDR3 size: 17 residues. The CDR3 bases are TGCGCCAGCAGCCGGACTAGCGGGACGAGCTCCTACAATGAGCAGTTCTTC. Protein sequence: CASSRTSGTSSYNEQFF.

This clone was counted once. CDR3 region: CASTKTQPEAFF. The CDR3, as DNA: TGTGCCAGCACCAAAACTCAACCTGAAGCTTTCTTT. The chain combines TRBV3-1 (or the pseudogene TRBV3-2) with TRBJ1-1; D not resolved. Per germline, CDR1 LGHDT and CDR2 YNNKEL (reference sequence). V was clipped by 7 bases and J by 6 bases, with 12 bases between them. This CDR3 has 12 residues.

The chain carries TRBV13 and TRBJ2-5; D gene unclear. V was trimmed by 3 bases and J by 2 bases, leaving 19 bases between them. The CDR3 spans 17 residues. Germline values: CDR1 PRHDT, CDR2 FYEKMQ (reference sequence). DNA for the CDR3: TGTGCCAGCAGCTTGGGCTTCTCATGGACGAAGCAAGAGACCCAGTACTTC. Its translation is CASSLGFSWTKQETQYF. The entire variable domain, with the rest obtained from reference TRBV13 and TRBJ2-5, is as follows: AAGVIQSPRHLIKEKRETATLKCYPIPRHDTVYWYQQGPGQDPQFLISFYEKMQSDKGSIPDRFSAQQFSDYHSELNMSSLELGDSALYFCASSLGFSWTKQETQYFGPGTRLLVL.

The gene calls are TRBV7-2 and TRBJ2-2; 14 bases fit TRBD2. This CDR3 comprises 18 residues. Trimming removed 5 bases from V and 6 bases from J; junction bases left unmatched: 11. Germline loops: CDR1 SGHTA, CDR2 FQGNSA. CDR3 coding DNA: TGTGCCAGCAGCCCCAGGGGGTCGACTAGCGGGGGGGCCGGGGAGCTGTTTTTT. This translates into CASSPRGSTSGGAGELFF.